The 32 T cell receptor beta chains presented below share a single source sample, sequenced in a study of blood T cell repertoires in COVID-19. Only in-frame clones appear in the TCRdb table, and some are missing; sequencing was by immunoSEQ multiplex PCR. The profile shows some 160,000 clones, roughly 90% of them singletons. The sequencing input was PBMCs or T cells enriched from blood (not recorded which). The receptors derive from a woman aged 45-60 years who had recovered from COVID-19.

The genes are TRBV30 and TRBJ1-5, with 7 bases that match TRBD1. Germline lookup yields CDR1 GTSNPN and CDR2 SVGIG (reference sequence). Trimming took 1 base from V and 2 from J; bases not matched to a gene: 8. This CDR3 is 16 amino acids long. CDR3 protein: CAWSGAGTDRNQPQHF. The CDR3 DNA reads as TGTGCCTGGAGTGGGGCCGGGACAGATCGCAATCAGCCCCAGCATTTT.

The chain has TRBV5-6 and TRBJ2-1; tentatively, D is TRBD1 (7 bases). Trimming left V 2 bases short and J 4 bases short, with 13 bases between. Looked up from germline, CDR1 is SGHDT and CDR2 is YYEEEE. The CDR3 extends over 15 amino acids. The CDR3 DNA is TGTGCCAGCAGCTTCTCAGGGGGGCTATACAATGAGCAGTTCTTC. Protein: CASSFSGGLYNEQFF.

In DNA form, the CDR3 reads TGTGCCAGTAGTTCACCGGGACTAGCTTCCTACGAGCAGTACTTC. Encoded protein: CASSSPGLASYEQYF. The chain carries TRBV19 and TRBJ2-7; 9 bases are a match to TRBD2. This CDR3 has 15 residues. CDR1 is LNHDA, CDR2 SQIVND, per germline (reference sequence). Trimming at V came to 5 bases and at J to 1 base, leaving 6 bases not matched to a gene.

The V and J genes are TRBV2 and TRBJ2-5, with D maybe TRBD1 (6 bases). Trimming shortened V by 4 bases and J by 9 bases, and 15 bases separated the two germline ends. The CDR3 is 13 amino acids. The V gene's germline CDR1 is SNHLY and CDR2 FYNNEI. The CDR3 sequence: CASSARTVQAQYF. CDR3 DNA sequence: TGTGCCAGCAGTGCCCGGACAGTCCAGGCCCAGTACTTC.

This rearrangement joins TRBV23-1 to TRBJ1-1; D is possibly TRBD1 (5 bases). TRBV23-1 is identified as an open reading frame with a role that is uncertain. V was clipped by 5 bases and J by 1 base, with 14 bases between them. The CDR3 consists of 15 residues. The CDR3, as DNA: TGCGCCAGCAGTATCCCGACAGTAGGGAACACTGAAGCTTTCTTT. This sequence encodes CASSIPTVGNTEAFF.

This chain connects TRBV4-3 to TRBJ1-1; unclear D gene. CDR3 length: 13 residues. CDR1 is LGHNA, CDR2 YSLEER, per germline. The V end was cut by 3 bases, the J end by 3 bases, with 8 bases between. The CDR3 loop is CASSQRGDTEAFF. The CDR3 DNA reads TGCGCCAGCAGCCAGCGGGGTGACACTGAAGCTTTCTTT.

This clone was found once. The CDR3 bases are TGTGCCAGTAGACCACAGGGGGGCACTCTAGCTTTCTTT. Its translation is CASRPQGGTLAFF. The J gene is TRBJ1-1, the V gene TRBV19; TRBD1 matches at 8 bases. Germline values: CDR1 LNHDA, CDR2 SQIVND (reference sequence). The V gene end was trimmed by 6 bases and the J gene end by 10 bases; junction bases not matched to a gene: 10. The length of the CDR3 is 13 residues.

The chain is built from TRBV19 and TRBJ1-1, with TRBD1 as a possible D gene (5 bases). This CDR3 region has 16 residues. Germline lookup yields CDR1 LNHDA and CDR2 SQIVND (reference sequence). V was clipped by 5 bases and J by 3 bases, with 19 bases between them. CDR3 sequence: CASSHYYTGEDTEAFF. The CDR3 coding sequence is TGTGCCAGTAGTCACTACTACACGGGGGAGGACACTGAAGCTTTCTTT.

This clone was seen a single time. This CDR3 is CASSLQTGGPYNEQFF. Written as DNA, the CDR3 is TGTGCCAGCAGCCTCCAGACAGGGGGCCCCTACAATGAGCAGTTCTTC. The rearrangement uses TRBV7-3 and TRBJ2-1, with 10 bases identical to TRBD1. Trimming took 5 bases from V and 2 from J; bases not matched to a gene: 6. There are 16 residues in the CDR3. The germline gives CDR1 SGHTA, CDR2 FQGTGA. Looking up the rest from reference TRBV7-3 and TRBJ2-1 gives the full variable domain: GAGVSQTPSNKVTEKGKYVELRCDPISGHTALYWYRQSLGQGPEFLIYFQGTGAADDSGLPNDRFFAVRPEGSVSTLKIQRTERGDSAVYLCASSLQTGGPYNEQFFGPGTRLTVL.

This clone is a singleton in its sample. This chain links TRBV20-1 with TRBJ1-1; D is possibly TRBD1 (5 bases). Trimming took off 7 bases at V and 3 bases at J, with 6 bases between the two ends. This CDR3 is built from 10 residues. Germline V lookup: CDR1 DFQATT, CDR2 SNEGSKA (reference sequence). The CDR3 loop reads CSGQHTEAFF. For the CDR3, the DNA is TGCAGTGGACAGCACACTGAAGCTTTCTTT.

This clone was seen just once. V is TRBV5-4 and J is TRBJ2-7; TRBD1 matches at 8 bases. The germline gives CDR1 SGHNT, CDR2 YYREEE (reference sequence). V lost 3 bases, J lost 3 bases, and 5 bases stayed unmatched. CDR3 size: 14 residues. Here the CDR3 reads CASSSPGTGYEQYF. CDR3 sequence (DNA): TGTGCCAGCAGCTCTCCCGGGACAGGCTACGAGCAGTACTTC.

The V call is TRBV11-1, the J call TRBJ1-3; D gene unclear. The germline gives CDR1 SGHAT, CDR2 FQDESV (reference sequence). This CDR3 spans 14 amino acids. V dropped 3 bases and J dropped 0 bases, with 6 bases sitting between them. CDR3 sequence reads: CASSFQISGNTIYF. The DNA of the CDR3 is TGTGCCAGCAGCTTCCAGATCTCTGGAAACACCATATATTTT.

The chain combines TRBV19 with TRBJ1-5; D not resolved. Germline V CDR1 and CDR2: LNHDA, SQIVND (reference sequence). The V end was cut by 5 bases, the J end by 1 base, with 21 bases between. The CDR3 length is 18 residues. CDR3 sequence reads: CASSWRARIVGSNQPQHF. CDR3 nucleotides: TGTGCCAGTAGTTGGAGGGCGAGGATTGTGGGAAGCAATCAGCCCCAGCATTTT.

V and J are TRBV6-5 and TRBJ1-1, with 9 nucleotides matching TRBD1. The V gene's germline CDR1 is MNHEY and CDR2 SVGAGI. The CDR3 totals 16 residues. The V segment lost 4 bases and the J segment 4 bases; nucleotides outside the gene matches: 10. CDR3 sequence (DNA): TGTGCCAGCAGTTCCTCTCCGGGACAGGGTCGCACTGAAGCTTTCTTT. Its protein product is CASSSSPGQGRTEAFF.

This clone was recorded once. V is TRBV4-3 and J is TRBJ1-1, with D perhaps matching TRBD1 (6 bases). The CDR3 has 13 amino acids. V was pared by 3 bases and J by 14 bases, with 19 bases between. Germline loops: CDR1 LGHNA, CDR2 YSLEER. CDR3 nucleotides: TGCGCCAGCAGCCATACCGGGACAATGAAGCTCTTCTTT. Its translation: CASSHTGTMKLFF.

V is TRBV7-2 and J is TRBJ2-2; D possibly corresponds to TRBD2 (5 bases). CDR3 size: 15 residues. V was cut by 2 bases and J by 0 bases, with 7 bases left in between. CDR1 and CDR2 (germline): SGHTA, FQGNSA. CDR3: CASSLTSTNTGELFF. The CDR3 nucleotides read TGTGCCAGCAGCTTAACTAGTACGAACACCGGGGAGCTGTTTTTT.

V is TRBV19 and J is TRBJ1-2; the D is unclear. The V end was cut by 2 bases, the J end by 4 bases, with 8 bases between. Per germline, CDR1 LNHDA and CDR2 SQIVND (reference sequence). CDR3 length: 13 amino acids. This CDR3 reads CASSIPGLYGYTF. CDR3 DNA sequence: TGTGCCAGTAGTATACCCGGACTCTATGGCTACACCTTC.

This clone was detected only a few times. The sample carries other DNA sequences with the same CDR3. This sequence joins TRBV4-3 and TRBJ1-4; 10 bases match TRBD1. The CDR3 covers 15 residues. V was clipped by 4 bases and J by 8 bases; unmatched bases: 7. From germline, CDR1 is LGHNA and CDR2 YSLEER. The CDR3 DNA follows: TGCGCCAGCAGCCTGAGACAGGGGGCAGGGGAAAAACTGTTTTTT. Its protein is CASSLRQGAGEKLFF.

The chain joins TRBV23-1 to TRBJ1-5, with a weak D call TRBD1 (5 bases). TRBV23-1 is flagged as an ORF with uncertain function. V was pared by 6 bases and J by 3 bases, with 15 bases between. The CDR3 sequence is 15 residues long. In DNA, the CDR3 is TGCGCCAGCAGCCTCTTCGGACACCCCAATCAGCCCCAGCATTTT. It specifies CASSLFGHPNQPQHF.

A word on this clone: The same CDR3 arises from other DNA sequences in this sample as well. The chain carries TRBV7-9 and TRBJ1-6, with D tentatively TRBD1 (6 bases). The germline V and J ends were trimmed by 5 bases and 4 bases, with 15 bases remaining between them. Germline CDR1 SEHNR, CDR2 FQNEAQ (reference sequence). The CDR3 is 16 amino acids. The CDR3 loop is CASSLGQGFYNSPLHF. The CDR3 DNA reads TGTGCCAGCAGCCTAGGGCAGGGGTTTTATAATTCACCCCTCCACTTT.

The CDR3 DNA follows: TGTGCCAGCAGCGTTCGACAGGGGAACACCATATATTTT. Its translation: CASSVRQGNTIYF. The chain employs TRBV9 and TRBJ1-3, with 8 bases that match TRBD1. The CDR3 runs 13 residues. Germline V CDR1 and CDR2: SGDLS, YYNGEE. After removal of 2 bases from V and 7 bases from J, the junction contained 2 bases not matched to a gene.

The V call is TRBV6-5, the J call TRBJ1-2, with TRBD1 matching 7 bases. The germline V gene encodes CDR1 MNHEY and CDR2 SVGAGI. The V and J ends lost 9 bases and 4 bases, in that order; junction bases with no gene match: 11. This CDR3 has 14 residues. The CDR3 DNA sequence: TGTGCCAGTGCCAGAGGGGACAGCGCCTATGGCTACACCTTC. Protein sequence: CASARGDSAYGYTF.

The chain combines TRBV7-2 with TRBJ2-2, with a possible D match to TRBD2 (7 bases). V gave up 0 bases and J gave up 7 bases, with 12 bases separating them. CDR1 and CDR2 from the germline V gene are SGHTA and FQGNSA. The CDR3 totals 15 residues. This chain's CDR3 is CASSLAGGQGGELFF. CDR3 in DNA: TGTGCCAGCAGCTTAGCGGGGGGGCAGGGCGGGGAGCTGTTTTTT.

The gene calls are TRBV5-4 and TRBJ2-7; 7 bases are a match to TRBD1. CDR1 is SGHNT, CDR2 YYREEE, per germline (reference sequence). This CDR3 contains 14 residues. V dropped 5 bases and J dropped 5; count of bases not matched to a gene: 10. This CDR3 reads CASSRDRVGNEQYF. The CDR3 bases are TGTGCCAGCAGTCGTGACAGGGTCGGGAACGAGCAGTACTTC.

In the case of this clone: One junction end disagrees with the germline gene, perhaps due to a read error. V is TRBV7-8 and J is TRBJ1-2; D might be TRBD1 (6 bases). Germline V CDR1 and CDR2: SGHVS, FQNEAQ. The CDR3 has 16 amino acids. CDR3 nucleotides: TGTGCCAGCAGCCTAGCTACGGGGACACCCAACTATGGCTACACCTTC. It encodes CASSLATGTPNYGYTF.

This chain links TRBV14 with TRBJ2-1; TRBD2 matches at 8 bases. The junction had 6 bases not matched to a gene; V was cut back by 0 bases and J by 5 bases. The CDR3 length is 16 residues. CDR1 is SGHDN and CDR2 is FVKESK in the germline V gene. The CDR3 region has the DNA TGTGCCAGCAGCCAAGACTTCGGGGGGGCAAACAATGAGCAGTTCTTC. This encodes CASSQDFGGANNEQFF.

This chain links TRBV11-3 with TRBJ2-7; TRBD2 might be the D (6 bases). CDR1 SGHNT and CDR2 YENEEA come from the germline V gene. Trimming took off 3 bases at V and 2 bases at J, with 11 bases between the two ends. This CDR3 is 14 amino acids long. Written as DNA, the CDR3 is TGTGCCAGCAGCTTGGGGGGTTTGGCCTACGAGCAGTACTTC. It yields the protein CASSLGGLAYEQYF. Filled out from reference TRBV11-3 and TRBJ2-7, the complete variable domain reads EAGVVQSPRYKIIEKKQPVAFWCNPISGHNTLYWYLQNLGQGPELLIRYENEEAVDDSQLPKDRFSAERLKGVDSTLKIQPAELGDSAVYLCASSLGGLAYEQYFGPGTRLTVT.

This sequence joins TRBV5-1 and TRBJ2-1; 8 nucleotides agree with TRBD1. The CDR3 consists of 16 residues. The V segment lost 2 bases and the J segment 3 bases; nucleotides outside the gene matches: 7. Germline V gene lookup returns CDR1 SGHRS and CDR2 YFSETQ. As DNA, the CDR3 is TGCGCCAGCAGCTTAACAGGGGGAAAGGTCTACAATGAGCAGTTCTTC. Its translation: CASSLTGGKVYNEQFF. Together with reference TRBV5-1 and TRBJ2-1, the CDR3 gives the full variable domain: KAGVTQTPRYLIKTRGQQVTLSCSPISGHRSVSWYQQTPGQGLQFLFEYFSETQRNKGNFPGRFSGRQFSNSRSEMNVSTLELGDSALYLCASSLTGGKVYNEQFFGPGTRLTVL.

J is TRBJ1-1 and V is TRBV19, with D tentatively TRBD1 (6 bases). The CDR3 has 13 residues. The V and J ends lost 5 bases and 5 bases respectively, with 12 bases between them. The germline V gene encodes CDR1 LNHDA and CDR2 SQIVND (reference sequence). The CDR3 DNA reads TGTGCCAGTAGTGACCGGGACAAGACTGAAGCTTTCTTT. It is translated as CASSDRDKTEAFF. Looking up the rest from reference TRBV19 and TRBJ1-1 gives the full variable domain: DGGITQSPKYLFRKEGQNVTLSCEQNLNHDAMYWYRQDPGQGLRLIYYSQIVNDFQKGDIAEGYSVSREKKESFPLTVTSAQKNPTAFYLCASSDRDKTEAFFGQGTRLTVV.

This sequence joins TRBV6-5 and TRBJ1-1; tentative D call: TRBD1 (5 bases). CDR1 and CDR2 (germline): MNHEY, SVGAGI. V was clipped by 6 bases and J by 0 bases, with 8 bases between them. The CDR3 consists of 13 residues. CDR3 loop: CASRVTVNTEAFF. The CDR3 bases are TGTGCCAGCAGGGTGACAGTGAACACTGAAGCTTTCTTT.

The chain recombines TRBV6-5 with TRBJ1-1, with D unresolved. The CDR3 runs 14 residues. With 5 bases removed from V and 5 bases from J, the gap between germline ends came to 15 bases. Looked up from germline, CDR1 is MNHEY and CDR2 is SVGAGI. The CDR3 nucleotides read TGTGCCAGCAGTCGGATGACGCAGCGGACTGAAGCTTTCTTT. Amino acids: CASSRMTQRTEAFF.

V gene TRBV27 combines with J gene TRBJ2-7; 7 bases fit TRBD1. The germline V gene has CDR1 MNHEY and CDR2 SMNVEV (reference sequence). J gave up 6 bases and V 3 bases, and 11 bases lay outside the gene matches. This CDR3 spans 15 amino acids. The CDR3 loop is CASSLSGTVDFEQYF. CDR3 bases: TGTGCCAGCAGTTTGTCCGGGACAGTGGACTTCGAGCAGTACTTC.